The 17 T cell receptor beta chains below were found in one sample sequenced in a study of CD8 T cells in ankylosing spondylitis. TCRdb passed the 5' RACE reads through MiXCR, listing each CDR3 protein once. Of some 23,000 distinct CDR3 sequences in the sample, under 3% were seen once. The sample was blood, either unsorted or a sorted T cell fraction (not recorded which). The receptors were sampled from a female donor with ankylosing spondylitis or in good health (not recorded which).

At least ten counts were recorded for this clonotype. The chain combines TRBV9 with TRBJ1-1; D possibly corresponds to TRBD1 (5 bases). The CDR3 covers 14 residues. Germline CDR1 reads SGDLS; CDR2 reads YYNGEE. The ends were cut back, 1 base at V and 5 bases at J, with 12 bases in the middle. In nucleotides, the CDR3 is TGTGCCAGCAGCGTACAGGGCAGGATGACTGAAGCTTTCTTT. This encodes CASSVQGRMTEAFF.

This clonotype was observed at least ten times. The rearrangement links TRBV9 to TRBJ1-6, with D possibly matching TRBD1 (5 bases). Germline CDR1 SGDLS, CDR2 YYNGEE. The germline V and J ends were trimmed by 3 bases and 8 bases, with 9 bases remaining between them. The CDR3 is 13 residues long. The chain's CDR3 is CASSGTLYSPLHF. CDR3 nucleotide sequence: TGTGCCAGCAGCGGGACACTCTATTCACCCCTCCACTTT.

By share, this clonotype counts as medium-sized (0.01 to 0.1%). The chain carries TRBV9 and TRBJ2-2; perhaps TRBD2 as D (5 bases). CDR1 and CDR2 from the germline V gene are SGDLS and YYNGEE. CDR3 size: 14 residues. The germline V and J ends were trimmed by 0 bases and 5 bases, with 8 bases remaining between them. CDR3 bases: TGTGCCAGCAGCGTAGTCCCGGGAACCGGGGAGCTGTTTTTT. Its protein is CASSVVPGTGELFF.

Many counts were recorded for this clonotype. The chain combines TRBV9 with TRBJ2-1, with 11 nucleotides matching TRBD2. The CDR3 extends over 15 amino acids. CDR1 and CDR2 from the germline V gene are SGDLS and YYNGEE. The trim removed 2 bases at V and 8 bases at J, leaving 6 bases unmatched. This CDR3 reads CASSVGSGRAHEQFF. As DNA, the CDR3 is TGTGCCAGCAGCGTCGGTAGCGGGAGGGCTCATGAGCAGTTCTTC.

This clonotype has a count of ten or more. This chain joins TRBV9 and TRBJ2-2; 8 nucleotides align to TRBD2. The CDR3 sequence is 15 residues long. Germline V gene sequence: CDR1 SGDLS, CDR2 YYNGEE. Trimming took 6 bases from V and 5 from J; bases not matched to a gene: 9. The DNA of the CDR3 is TGTGCCAGCATGGCGGGAGGATACCTGACCGGGGAGCTGTTTTTT. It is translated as CASMAGGYLTGELFF.

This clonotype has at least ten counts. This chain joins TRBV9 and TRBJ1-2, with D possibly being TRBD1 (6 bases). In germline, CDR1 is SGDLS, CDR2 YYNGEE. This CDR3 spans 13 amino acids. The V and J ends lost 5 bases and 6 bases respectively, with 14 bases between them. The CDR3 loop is CASRTQGYDGYTF. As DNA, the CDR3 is TGTGCCAGCAGGACTCAGGGGTACGATGGCTACACCTTC. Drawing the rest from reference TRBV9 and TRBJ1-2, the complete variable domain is DSGVTQTPKHLITATGQRVTLRCSPRSGDLSVYWYQQSLDQGLQFLIQYYNGEERAKGNILERFSAQQFPDLHSELNLSSLELGDSALYFCASRTQGYDGYTFGSGTRLTVV.

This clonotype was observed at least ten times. CDR3 region: CASSVLPGTSGISGANVLTF. The CDR3 nucleotides are TGTGCCAGCAGCGTTCTCCCCGGGACTAGCGGGATCTCTGGGGCCAACGTCCTGACTTTC. The rearrangement joins TRBV9 to TRBJ2-6; TRBD2 aligns across 13 bases. The CDR3 loop spans 20 amino acids. V lost 2 bases and J lost 0; bases outside the gene matches: 8. CDR1 is SGDLS and CDR2 is YYNGEE in the germline V gene.

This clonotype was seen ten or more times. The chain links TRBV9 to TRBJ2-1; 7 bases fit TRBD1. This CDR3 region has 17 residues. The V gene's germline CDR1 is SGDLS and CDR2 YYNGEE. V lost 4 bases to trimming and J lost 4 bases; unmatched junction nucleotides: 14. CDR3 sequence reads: CASSLGDRPYGYNEQFF. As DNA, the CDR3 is TGTGCCAGCAGCCTAGGGGACAGACCTTACGGATACAATGAGCAGTTCTTC.

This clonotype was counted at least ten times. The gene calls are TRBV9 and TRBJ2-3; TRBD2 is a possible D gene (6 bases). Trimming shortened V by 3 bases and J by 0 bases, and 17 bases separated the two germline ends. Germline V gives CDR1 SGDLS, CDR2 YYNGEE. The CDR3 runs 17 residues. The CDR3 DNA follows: TGTGCCAGCAGCGAGGAGGGTCGGAGGGGCAGCACAGATACGCAGTATTTT. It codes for CASSEEGRRGSTDTQYF.

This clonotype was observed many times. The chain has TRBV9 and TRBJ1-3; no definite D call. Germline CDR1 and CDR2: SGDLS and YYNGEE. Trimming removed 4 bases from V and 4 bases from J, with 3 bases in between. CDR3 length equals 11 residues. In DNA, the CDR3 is TGTGCCAGCAGCTCAGGAAACACCATATATTTT. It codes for CASSSGNTIYF.

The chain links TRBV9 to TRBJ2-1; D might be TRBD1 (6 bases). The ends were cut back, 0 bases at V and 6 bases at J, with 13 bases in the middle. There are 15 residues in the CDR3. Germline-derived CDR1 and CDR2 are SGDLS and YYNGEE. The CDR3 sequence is CASSVGGQPGNEQFF. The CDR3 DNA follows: TGTGCCAGCAGCGTAGGAGGACAGCCGGGCAATGAGCAGTTCTTC.

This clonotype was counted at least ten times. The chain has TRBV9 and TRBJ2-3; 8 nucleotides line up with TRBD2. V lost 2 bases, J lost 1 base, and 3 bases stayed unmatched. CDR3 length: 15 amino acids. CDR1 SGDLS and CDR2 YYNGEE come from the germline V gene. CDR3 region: CASSVRSGGTDTQYF. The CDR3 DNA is TGTGCCAGCAGCGTCCGTAGCGGGGGCACAGATACGCAGTATTTT.

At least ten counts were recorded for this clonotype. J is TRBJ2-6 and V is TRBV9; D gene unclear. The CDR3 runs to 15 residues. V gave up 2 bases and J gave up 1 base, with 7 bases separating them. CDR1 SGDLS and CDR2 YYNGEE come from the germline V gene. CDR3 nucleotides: TGTGCCAGCAGCGTTTGGCGGTCTGGGGCCAACGTCCTGACTTTC. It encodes CASSVWRSGANVLTF.

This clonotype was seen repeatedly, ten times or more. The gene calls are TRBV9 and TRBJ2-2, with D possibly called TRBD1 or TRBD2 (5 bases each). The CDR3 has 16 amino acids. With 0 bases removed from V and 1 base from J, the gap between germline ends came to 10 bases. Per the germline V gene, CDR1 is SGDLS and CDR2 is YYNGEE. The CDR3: CASSVVSGGNTGELFF. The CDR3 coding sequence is TGTGCCAGCAGCGTAGTATCTGGGGGGAACACCGGGGAGCTGTTTTTT. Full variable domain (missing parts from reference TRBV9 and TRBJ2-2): DSGVTQTPKHLITATGQRVTLRCSPRSGDLSVYWYQQSLDQGLQFLIQYYNGEERAKGNILERFSAQQFPDLHSELNLSSLELGDSALYFCASSVVSGGNTGELFFGEGSRLTVL.

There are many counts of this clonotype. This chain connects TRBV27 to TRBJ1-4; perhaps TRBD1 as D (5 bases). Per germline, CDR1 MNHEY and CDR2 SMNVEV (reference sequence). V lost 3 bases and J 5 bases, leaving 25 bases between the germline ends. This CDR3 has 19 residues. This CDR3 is CASSFPTYQIGTSNEKLFF. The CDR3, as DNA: TGTGCCAGCAGTTTCCCCACGTACCAAATAGGGACCTCGAATGAAAAACTGTTTTTT.

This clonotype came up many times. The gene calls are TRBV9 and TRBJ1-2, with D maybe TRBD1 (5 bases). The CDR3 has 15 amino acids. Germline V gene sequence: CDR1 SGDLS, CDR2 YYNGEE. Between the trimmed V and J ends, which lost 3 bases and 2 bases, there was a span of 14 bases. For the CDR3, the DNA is TGTGCCAGCAGCGCGACAGATTTTTCGAACTATGGCTACACCTTC. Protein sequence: CASSATDFSNYGYTF.

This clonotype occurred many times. As DNA, the CDR3 is TGTGCCAGCAGCGTAGGGGTACCAGATACGCAGTATTTT. Its translation is CASSVGVPDTQYF. J is TRBJ2-3 and V is TRBV9; D is undetermined. V shed 0 bases and J shed 4 bases, with 6 bases lying between them. This CDR3 has 13 amino acids. Looked up from germline, CDR1 is SGDLS and CDR2 is YYNGEE.